This T cell receptor (beta chain) derives from a study of cytomegalovirus exposure and HLA in healthy donors. The protocol was immunoSEQ multiplex PCR, while the TCRdb copy is restricted to in-frame clones and leaves out a portion. The table lists 150,000 to 200,000 clones, around 85% of them singletons. The CDR3 loop spans 12 amino acids. Trimming stripped 5 bases from V and 2 bases from J, with 5 bases between. Germline loops: CDR1 SNHLY, CDR2 FYNNEI. The chain recombines TRBV2 with TRBJ2-3; D unclear. This receptor was obtained from a man between 18 and 29 years old in good health and CMV-seropositive. Source material: PBMCs. The DNA for the CDR3 is TGTGCCAGCAGTTCAATCACAGATACGCAGTATTTT. Its protein product is CASSSITDTQYF.